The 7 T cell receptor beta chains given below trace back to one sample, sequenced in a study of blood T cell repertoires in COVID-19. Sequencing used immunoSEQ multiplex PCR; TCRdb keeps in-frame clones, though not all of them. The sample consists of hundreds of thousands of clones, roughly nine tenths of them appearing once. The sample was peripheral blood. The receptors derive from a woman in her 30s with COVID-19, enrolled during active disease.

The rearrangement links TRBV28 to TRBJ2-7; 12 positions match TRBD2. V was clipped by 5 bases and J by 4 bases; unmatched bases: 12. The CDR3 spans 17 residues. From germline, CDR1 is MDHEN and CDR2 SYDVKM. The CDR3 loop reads CASSLSGTSGPMYEQYV. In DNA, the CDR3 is TGTGCCAGCAGTCTCTCCGGGACTAGCGGGCCCATGTACGAGCAGTACGTC.

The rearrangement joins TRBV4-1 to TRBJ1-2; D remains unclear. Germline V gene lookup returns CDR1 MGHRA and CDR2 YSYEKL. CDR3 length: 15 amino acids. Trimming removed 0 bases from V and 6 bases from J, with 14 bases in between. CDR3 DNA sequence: TGCGCCAGCAGCCAAGATTGGCCGCCAATGGATGGCTACACCTTC. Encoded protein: CASSQDWPPMDGYTF.

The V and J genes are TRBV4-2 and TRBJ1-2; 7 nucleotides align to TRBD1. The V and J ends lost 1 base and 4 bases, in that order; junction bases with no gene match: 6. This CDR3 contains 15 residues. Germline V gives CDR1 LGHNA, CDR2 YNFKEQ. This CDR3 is CASSQGTTGPYGYTF. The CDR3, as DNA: TGTGCCAGCAGCCAAGGGACGACAGGGCCCTATGGCTACACCTTC.

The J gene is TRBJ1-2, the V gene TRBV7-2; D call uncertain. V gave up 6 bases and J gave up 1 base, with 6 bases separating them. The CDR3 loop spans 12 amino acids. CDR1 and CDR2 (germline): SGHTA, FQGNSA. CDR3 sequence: CASRTFNYGYTF. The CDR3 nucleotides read TGTGCCAGCAGGACTTTTAACTATGGCTACACCTTC.

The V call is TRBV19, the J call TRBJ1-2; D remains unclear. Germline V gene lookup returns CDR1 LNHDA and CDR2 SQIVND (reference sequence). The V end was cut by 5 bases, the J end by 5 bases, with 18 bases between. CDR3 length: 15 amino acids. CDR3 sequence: CASSVRRSSYYGYTF. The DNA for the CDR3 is TGTGCCAGTAGTGTCCGACGGAGCTCGTATTATGGCTACACCTTC.

The CDR3 sequence: CASSLIWGQQETQYF. CDR3 coding DNA: TGCGCCAGCAGCCTAATCTGGGGACAGCAAGAGACCCAGTACTTC. V usage is TRBV4-3 and J usage is TRBJ2-5; 7 nucleotides agree with TRBD1. The CDR3 runs to 15 residues. V shed 4 bases and J 2 bases; nucleotides not matched to a gene: 7. CDR1 LGHNA and CDR2 YSLEER come from the germline V gene.

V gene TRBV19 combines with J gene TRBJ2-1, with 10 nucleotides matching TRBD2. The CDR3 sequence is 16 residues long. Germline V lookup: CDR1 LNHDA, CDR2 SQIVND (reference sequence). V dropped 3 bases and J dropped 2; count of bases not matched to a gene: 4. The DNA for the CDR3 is TGTGCCAGTAGTATCGCTAGCGGGAGTCCCTACAATGAGCAGTTCTTC. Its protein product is CASSIASGSPYNEQFF.